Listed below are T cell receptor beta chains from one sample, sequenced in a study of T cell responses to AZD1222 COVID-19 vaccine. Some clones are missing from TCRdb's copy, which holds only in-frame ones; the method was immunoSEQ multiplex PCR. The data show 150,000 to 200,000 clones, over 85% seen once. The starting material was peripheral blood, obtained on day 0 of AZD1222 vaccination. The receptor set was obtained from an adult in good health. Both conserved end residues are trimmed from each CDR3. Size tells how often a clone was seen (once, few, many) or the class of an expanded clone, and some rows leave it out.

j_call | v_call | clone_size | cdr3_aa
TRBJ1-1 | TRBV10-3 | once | AISEPTGWQNPAEAF
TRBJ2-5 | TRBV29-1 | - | SVVPQEGFGETQY
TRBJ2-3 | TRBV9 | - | ASAGWTDTQY
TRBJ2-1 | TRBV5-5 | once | ASSRLAGPSSYNEQF
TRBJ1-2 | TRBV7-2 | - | ASSPGGYGYT
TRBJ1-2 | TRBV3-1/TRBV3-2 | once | ASSQLGIYGYT
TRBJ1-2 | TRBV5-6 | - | ASSWGGGRGDYGYT
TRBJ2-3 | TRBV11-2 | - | ASSPPGLTDTQY
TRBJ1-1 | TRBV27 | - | ASSLLGLNTEAF
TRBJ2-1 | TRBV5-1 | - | ASSLVAGGSYNEQF
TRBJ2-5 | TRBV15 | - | ATSRRGRETQY
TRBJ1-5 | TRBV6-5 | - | ASRSGTGGNQPQH
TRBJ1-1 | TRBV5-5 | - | ASSAHARQGTNTEAF
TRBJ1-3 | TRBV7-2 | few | ASSPDGTPSSGNTIY
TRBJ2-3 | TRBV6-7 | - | ASSYDLFGGAAYCDTQY
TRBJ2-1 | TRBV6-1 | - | ASSEGYFSSYNEQF
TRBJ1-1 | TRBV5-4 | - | ASSLAAGRGRGNTEAF
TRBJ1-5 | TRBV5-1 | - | ASSLAPLQPQH
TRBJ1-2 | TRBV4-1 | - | ASSQEGRVGYGYT
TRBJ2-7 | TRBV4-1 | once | ASSPRGSRAYEQY
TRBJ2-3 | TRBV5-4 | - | ASSLGGLAASTDTQY
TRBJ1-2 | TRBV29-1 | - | SVDGGEFYGYT
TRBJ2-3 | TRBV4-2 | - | ASSSRLAASTDTQY
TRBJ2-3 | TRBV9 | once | ASSVSGTGASTDTQY
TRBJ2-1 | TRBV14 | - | ASSPWAGDEQF
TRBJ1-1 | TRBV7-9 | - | ASSLAGGLRPEAF
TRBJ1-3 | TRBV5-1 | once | ASSLAGQTGNTIY
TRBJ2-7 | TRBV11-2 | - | ASSLDWPLAGVSYEQY
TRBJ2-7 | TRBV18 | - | ASSLRTTYYEQY